This entry concerns a single TCR beta chain. It has no known antigen specificity. No quality values exist for individual bases; no much larger clone is one base distant. These data come from a study of early T cells in non-severe SARS-CoV-2 infection (dated by TCRdb to about 2021). About the investigation overall: TCR sequencing used bulk RNA from unsorted whole blood, so alpha and beta chains could not be paired. On the study overall, not on this receptor specifically: VDJdb matching was skewed toward anti-spike CD8 responses and likely underestimated virus-specific expansions by missing private and CD4 specificities.

This was a case-control study nested in a cohort of healthcare workers in London, UK, who had nasopharyngeal swab PCR tests and blood samples taken every week. Between 23 and 31 March 2020, the week of the UK lockdown, healthcare workers were enrolled and then followed up weekly for as long as 16 weeks. Library method: 5' RACE. TCRdb names NextSeq 500 as the instrument used. The TCR library protocol attached unique molecular identifiers to individual cDNA molecules to correct for sequencing error and PCR bias. TCR alpha and beta chains were both sequenced, and the abundances of alpha and beta sequences in each sample were closely correlated with each other. The paper's processing steps were these. Decombinator V4 was used to perform V gene, J gene and CDR3 annotation of TCR sequences. Expanded TCRs were defined as changing significantly between any two time points under a Poisson model with p below 0.0001. Abundances of TCRs were expressed as counts per million after normalisation to the total number of TCRs sequenced in each sample. VDJdb, accessed 1 November 2021, was searched for CMV, EBV and SARS-CoV-2 annotated TCRs, excluding TCRs annotated for multiple antigens. In TCRdb, the public reads were trimmed at Q25 with fastp and aligned with MiXCR, with productive beta chains retained. Identical CDR3 proteins give one entry, which carries the most common genes and DNA. The V and J calls were determined by TCRdb, not by the authors. The sample yields about 60,000 distinct CDR3 sequences; about 15% were counted once. About a tenth of the sample belongs to the ten largest clones.

The source is an adult who was a healthcare worker with PCR-confirmed SARS-CoV-2 infection or an uninfected control (not recorded which). Specimen: whole blood, collected at baseline.

CDR3 reads: CASRPQGNYGYTF. The nucleotide sequence reads as follows: TGTGCCAGCAGACCACAGGGGAACTATGGCTACACCTTC. The sequence joins TRBV28 to TRBJ1-2, with 7 central nucleotides matching TRBD1. The CDR3 spans 13 residues, from the cysteine through the phenylalanine. Only CDR3 DNA is held: 39 bases, read in frame from base 1. Taken from the germline V gene, the CDR1 and CDR2 loops are MDHEN and SYDVKM. Germline trimming: 6 bases from V, 2 bases from J; junction bases outside gene matches: 3.